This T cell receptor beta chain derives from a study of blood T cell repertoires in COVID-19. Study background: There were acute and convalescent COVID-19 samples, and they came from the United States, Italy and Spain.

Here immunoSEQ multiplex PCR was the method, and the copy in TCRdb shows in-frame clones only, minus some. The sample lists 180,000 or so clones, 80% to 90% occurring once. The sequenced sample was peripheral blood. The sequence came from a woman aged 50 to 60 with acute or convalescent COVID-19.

The CDR3 region is CASSTTALQETQYF. The CDR3 DNA is TGTGCCAGCAGTACGACAGCGCTACAAGAGACCCAGTACTTC. The chain couples TRBV6-2 or TRBV6-3 to TRBJ2-5, with a weak D call TRBD1 (5 bases). Trimming left V 5 bases short and J 2 bases short, with 12 bases between. The V gene's germline CDR1 is MNHEY and CDR2 SVGEGT. This CDR3 comprises 14 residues.